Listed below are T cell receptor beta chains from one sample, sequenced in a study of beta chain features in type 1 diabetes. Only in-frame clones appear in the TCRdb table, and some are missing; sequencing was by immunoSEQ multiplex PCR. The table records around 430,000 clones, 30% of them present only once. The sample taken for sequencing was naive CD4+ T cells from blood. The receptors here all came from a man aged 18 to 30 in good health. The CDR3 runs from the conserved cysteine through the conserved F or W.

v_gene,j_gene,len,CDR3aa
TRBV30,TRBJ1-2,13,CAWRGDALYGYTF
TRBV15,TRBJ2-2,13,CATSREVTGELFF
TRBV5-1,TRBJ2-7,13,CASSGYGSYEQYF
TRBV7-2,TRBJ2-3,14,CASSTAGPANTQYF
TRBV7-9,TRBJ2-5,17,CASSEGLALGLGETQYF
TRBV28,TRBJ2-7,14,CASSLLRPPPEQYF
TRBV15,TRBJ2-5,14,CATSRYRGAETQYF
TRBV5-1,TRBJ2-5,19,CASSLTGTPTGGYQETQYF
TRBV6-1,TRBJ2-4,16,CASSEVSELAKNIQYF
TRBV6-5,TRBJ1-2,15,CASSQQGGRSNSYTF
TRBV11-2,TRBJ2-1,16,CASSSLGRSTYNEQFF
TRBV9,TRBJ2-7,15,CASSPEGHFSYEQYF
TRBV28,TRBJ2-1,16,CASSFPGTSGMNEQFF
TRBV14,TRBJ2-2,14,CASSRGQGTGELFF
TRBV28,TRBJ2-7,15,CASSGDRTLRYEQYF
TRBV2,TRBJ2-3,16,CASSPGGRARTDTQYF
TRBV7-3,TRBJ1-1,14,CASSPTGLATEAFF
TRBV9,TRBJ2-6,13,CASSPAGANVLTF
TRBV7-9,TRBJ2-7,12,CASSRDIYEQYF
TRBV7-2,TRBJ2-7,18,CASSLGPIPGLATYEQYF
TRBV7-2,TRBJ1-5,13,CASSLISNQPQHF
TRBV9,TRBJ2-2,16,CASSVSGRANTGELFF
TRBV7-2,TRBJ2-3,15,CASSSRQVRTDTQYF
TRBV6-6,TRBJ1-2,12,CASSRENYGYTF
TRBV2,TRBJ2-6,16,CASSGGGLSGANVLTF
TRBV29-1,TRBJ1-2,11,CRAGTDYGYTF
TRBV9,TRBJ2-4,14,CASSVGTTKNIQYF
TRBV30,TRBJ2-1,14,CAWRLLEGDNEQFF
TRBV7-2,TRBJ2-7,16,CASSRSGGRQPDEQYF
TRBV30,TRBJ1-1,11,CAWNRQGEAFF
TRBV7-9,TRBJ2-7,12,CASSLRRAEQYF
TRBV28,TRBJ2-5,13,CASRTGPSETQYF
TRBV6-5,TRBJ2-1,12,CASIDTGMEQFF
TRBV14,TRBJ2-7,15,CASSQEGLAIYEQYF
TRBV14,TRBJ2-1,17,CASSRKASGVPRHEQFF
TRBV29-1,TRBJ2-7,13,CSVAGSGTYEQYF
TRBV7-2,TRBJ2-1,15,CASSWTSGRINEQFF
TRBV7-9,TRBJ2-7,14,CASPPEGFSYEQYF
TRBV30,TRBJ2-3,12,CAWRGGSDTQYF
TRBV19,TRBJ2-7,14,CASSSSGKLPEQYF
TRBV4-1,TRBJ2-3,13,CASSLGPTDTQYF
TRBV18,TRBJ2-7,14,CASSPGAVVYEQYF
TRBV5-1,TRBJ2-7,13,CASSLAVSYEQYF
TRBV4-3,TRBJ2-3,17,CASSQRLAGDWADTQYF
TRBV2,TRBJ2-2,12,CASSRNTGELFF
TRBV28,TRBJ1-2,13,CASSEQGNYGYTF
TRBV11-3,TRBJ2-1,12,CASSSMYGEQFF
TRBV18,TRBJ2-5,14,CASSPLRGSETQYF
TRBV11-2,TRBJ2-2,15,CASTTYRVDTGELFF
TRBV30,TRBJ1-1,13,CAWTLDDYDEAFF